The T cell receptor (beta chain) under discussion was sequenced for a study of beta chain features in type 1 diabetes. Study summary: On cell yields, gender and age, patients and healthy donors were similar.

Broader study findings: Type 1 diabetes patients had moderately but significantly shorter TCRB CDR3s in all four CD4+ subsets. Healthy donors had naive, central memory and Treg TCRB repertoires that appeared less similar than those seen among patients.

As concerns this clone: Its antigen is currently unknown.

Expressed TCRB transcripts were sequenced because the entire RNA isolate underwent reverse transcription. TCRdb's copy holds only in-frame clones and misses some; the assay was immunoSEQ multiplex PCR. There are about 170,000 clones in the sample; approximately 7.8% occur only once, and 0.94% lies in the top ten. Germline V gene sequence: CDR1 LNHDA, CDR2 SQIVND (reference sequence). This CDR3 is built from 16 residues. V gave up 3 bases and J gave up 1 base; unmatched junction bases: 2. V gene TRBV19 combines with J gene TRBJ2-2; the match to TRBD2 covers 10 bases. The material sequenced was central memory CD4+ T cells from blood. The receptor was derived from a woman in her thirties or forties with type 1 diabetes. For the CDR3, the DNA is TGTGCCAGTAGTATCCAGCGGGGGGGGAACACCGGGGAGCTGTTTTTT. Amino acid sequence: CASSIQRGGNTGELFF.